Below, 17 T cell receptor beta chains from the same sample are listed, as sequenced in a study of blood T cell repertoires in COVID-19. Clones were read by immunoSEQ multiplex PCR, and TCRdb kept only the in-frame ones, dropping some. This table holds around 200,000 clones, approximately 80% found once. Sequenced: PBMCs or T cells enriched from blood (not recorded which). These receptors were taken from a man aged 40-55 years who had recovered from COVID-19.

The sample holds a few counts of this clone. V usage is TRBV24-1 and J usage is TRBJ2-7; weak D call: TRBD2 (6 bases). Between the trimmed V and J ends, which lost 4 bases and 3 bases, there was a span of 12 bases. The CDR3 runs to 14 residues. The germline V gene has CDR1 KGHDR and CDR2 SFDVKD. In nucleotides, the CDR3 is TGTGCCACCAGTGACCCGGGAGTGGGCTACGAGCAGTACTTC. The encoded protein is CATSDPGVGYEQYF.

This chain connects TRBV2 to TRBJ1-4, with D uncertain. V was shortened by 3 bases and J by 0 bases, with 8 bases between the two germline ends. The germline gives CDR1 SNHLY, CDR2 FYNNEI. This CDR3 contains 15 residues. The CDR3 DNA sequence: TGTGCCAGCAGTGATGTGCGTACAACTAATGAAAAACTGTTTTTT. This codes for CASSDVRTTNEKLFF.

V and J are TRBV5-6 and TRBJ2-7; 12 nucleotides line up with TRBD2. The CDR3 runs to 17 residues. The trim removed 1 base at V and 3 bases at J, leaving 8 bases unmatched. Germline lookup yields CDR1 SGHDT and CDR2 YYEEEE. CDR3 sequence (DNA): TGTGCCAGCAGCTTGTTTGTCCTAGCGGGAGGGAACTACGAGCAGTACTTC. Translating gives CASSLFVLAGGNYEQYF.

This chain links TRBV9 with TRBJ1-2, with D perhaps matching TRBD1 (6 bases). Per germline, CDR1 SGDLS and CDR2 YYNGEE. The CDR3 sequence is 16 residues long. V was cut by 0 bases and J by 7 bases, with 19 bases left in between. The chain's CDR3 is CASSVGGQSLNGGYTF. DNA of the CDR3: TGTGCCAGCAGCGTAGGTGGACAGAGCCTTAACGGTGGCTACACCTTC. The full variable domain, its missing parts supplied by reference TRBV9 and TRBJ1-2, is DSGVTQTPKHLITATGQRVTLRCSPRSGDLSVYWYQQSLDQGLQFLIQYYNGEERAKGNILERFSAQQFPDLHSELNLSSLELGDSALYFCASSVGGQSLNGGYTFGSGTRLTVV.

This sequence joins TRBV5-5 and TRBJ1-1, with 7 bases lining up with TRBD1. There are 14 residues in the CDR3. The J segment lost 6 bases and the V segment lost 0 bases, leaving 5 bases of the junction unmatched. Germline CDR1 reads SGHKS; CDR2 reads YYEKEE (reference sequence). CDR3 in amino acids: CASSLAARGAEAFF. CDR3 bases: TGTGCCAGCAGCTTGGCCGCCAGGGGGGCTGAAGCTTTCTTT.

This rearrangement joins TRBV4-1 to TRBJ2-7; perhaps TRBD1 as D (5 bases). The ends were cut back, 4 bases at V and 0 bases at J, with 19 bases in the middle. Germline V gives CDR1 MGHRA, CDR2 YSYEKL. The length of the CDR3 is 17 residues. This chain's CDR3 is CASSLDRQQVRSYEQYF. CDR3 sequence (DNA): TGCGCCAGCAGCCTCGACCGTCAACAGGTTCGCTCCTACGAGCAGTACTTC.

This chain joins TRBV19 and TRBJ1-1; 7 positions agree with TRBD1. Germline CDR1 reads LNHDA; CDR2 reads SQIVND (reference sequence). The CDR3 has 14 amino acids. The V segment lost 2 bases and the J segment 5 bases; nucleotides outside the gene matches: 5. CDR3 region: CASSIKGARTEAFF. The CDR3 DNA reads TGTGCCAGTAGTATAAAGGGGGCGAGGACTGAAGCTTTCTTT.

This chain links TRBV5-1 with TRBJ1-2; 7 bases line up with TRBD1. The CDR3 contains 13 residues. Losses at the gene ends were 6 bases for V and 8 bases for J; bases not matched to a gene: 10. Germline assignment: CDR1 SGHRS and CDR2 YFSETQ. The CDR3 region has the DNA TGCGCCAGCACCTCCGACAGGGTAAGGGGCTACACCTTC. Its protein is CASTSDRVRGYTF. The full variable domain, with the rest looked up from reference TRBV5-1 and TRBJ1-2, is KAGVTQTPRYLIKTRGQQVTLSCSPISGHRSVSWYQQTPGQGLQFLFEYFSETQRNKGNFPGRFSGRQFSNSRSEMNVSTLELGDSALYLCASTSDRVRGYTFGSGTRLTVV.

The table lists this clone with a count of one. The V call is TRBV7-3, the J call TRBJ1-1; TRBD1 matches 7 bases. The CDR3 has 13 amino acids. J lost 5 bases, V lost 3 bases, and 3 bases had no gene match. CDR1 and CDR2 (germline): SGHTA, FQGTGA. The CDR3 spells CASSLDRRTEAFF. DNA of the CDR3: TGTGCCAGCAGCTTGGACAGGAGGACTGAAGCTTTCTTT. The full variable domain, with the rest looked up from reference TRBV7-3 and TRBJ1-1, is GAGVSQTPSNKVTEKGKYVELRCDPISGHTALYWYRQSLGQGPEFLIYFQGTGAADDSGLPNDRFFAVRPEGSVSTLKIQRTERGDSAVYLCASSLDRRTEAFFGQGTRLTVV.

The V call is TRBV19, the J call TRBJ1-5; no firm D call. The ends were cut back, 3 bases at V and 7 bases at J, with 13 bases in the middle. This CDR3 region has 14 residues. Germline CDR1 reads LNHDA; CDR2 reads SQIVND (reference sequence). CDR3 loop: CASSIGEGGQPQHF. CDR3 DNA sequence: TGTGCCAGTAGTATCGGGGAGGGAGGGCAGCCCCAGCATTTT.

The chain couples TRBV11-2 to TRBJ2-3; tentatively, D is TRBD2 (5 bases). The CDR3 sequence is 15 residues long. V dropped 8 bases and J dropped 0 bases, with 15 bases sitting between them. The germline gives CDR1 SGHAT, CDR2 FQNNGV. As DNA, the CDR3 is TGTGCCAGCTCACGAGGGATGTCTAGCACAGATACGCAGTATTTT. It specifies CASSRGMSSTDTQYF. The whole variable domain, remainder taken from reference TRBV11-2 and TRBJ2-3, is EAGVAQSPRYKIIEKRQSVAFWCNPISGHATLYWYQQILGQGPKLLIQFQNNGVVDDSQLPKDRFSAERLKGVDSTLKIQPAKLEDSAVYLCASSRGMSSTDTQYFGPGTRLTVL.

A remark on this clone: One junction end does not reproduce the germline sequence, and a read error may be involved. This chain joins TRBV7-2 and TRBJ2-5; no definite D call. Germline V gene lookup returns CDR1 SGHTA and CDR2 FQGNSA. The CDR3 loop spans 12 amino acids. In DNA form, the CDR3 reads TGTGCCAGCAGCCCTAAACGAGGCTTACTTAACTTC. The encoded protein is CASSPKRGLLNF. The full variable domain, in which reference TRBV7-2 and TRBJ2-5 provide the parts outside the CDR3, is GAGVSQSPSNKVTEKGKDVELRCDPISGHTALYWYRQSLGQGLEFLIYFQGNSAPDKSGLPSDRFSAERTGGSVSTLTIQRTQQEDSAVYLCASSPKRGLLNFGPGTRLLVL.

This chain joins TRBV5-1 and TRBJ2-7, with D possibly being TRBD2 (6 bases). The germline gives CDR1 SGHRS, CDR2 YFSETQ. Deletions cut 5 bases from V and 0 bases from J, with 12 bases between. The CDR3 consists of 14 residues. DNA for the CDR3: TGCGCCAGCAGTAGTCAGGGAGGCTCCTACGAGCAGTACTTC. Amino acids: CASSSQGGSYEQYF.

The chain has TRBV10-3 and TRBJ2-1; D possibly corresponds to TRBD1 (5 bases). Trimming stripped 5 bases from V and 6 bases from J, with 17 bases between. CDR1 is ENHRY, CDR2 SYGVKD, per germline. The length of the CDR3 is 15 residues. CDR3 amino acids: CAISPGRDVSNEQFF. The CDR3 DNA reads as TGTGCCATCAGTCCCGGCAGGGATGTCAGCAATGAGCAGTTCTTC.

The chain employs TRBV19 and TRBJ1-1, with 7 bases aligning to TRBD1. Per the germline V gene, CDR1 is LNHDA and CDR2 is SQIVND (reference sequence). The CDR3 is made up of 14 amino acids. The ends lost 7 bases at V and 8 bases at J; junction bases unmatched: 13. The CDR3 reads CASTPGQPHSEAFF. In DNA form, the CDR3 reads TGTGCCAGTACCCCGGGACAGCCCCACTCAGAAGCTTTCTTT.

V is TRBV9 and J is TRBJ2-3; tentatively, D is TRBD2 (5 bases). Germline-derived CDR1 and CDR2 are SGDLS and YYNGEE. V was shortened by 7 bases and J by 3 bases, with 15 bases between the two germline ends. This CDR3 is 14 amino acids long. DNA for the CDR3: TGTGCCAGCGGTCCCGGGGTGGGGACAGATACGCAGTATTTT. It yields the protein CASGPGVGTDTQYF.

This chain connects TRBV5-1 to TRBJ1-4; TRBD1 aligns across 7 bases. This CDR3 has 16 residues. Germline V CDR1 and CDR2: SGHRS, YFSETQ. V lost 0 bases and J lost 8; bases outside the gene matches: 10. CDR3 sequence: CASSLGQGTDGEKLFF. CDR3 DNA: TGCGCCAGCAGCTTGGGACAGGGTACGGACGGAGAAAAACTGTTTTTT.